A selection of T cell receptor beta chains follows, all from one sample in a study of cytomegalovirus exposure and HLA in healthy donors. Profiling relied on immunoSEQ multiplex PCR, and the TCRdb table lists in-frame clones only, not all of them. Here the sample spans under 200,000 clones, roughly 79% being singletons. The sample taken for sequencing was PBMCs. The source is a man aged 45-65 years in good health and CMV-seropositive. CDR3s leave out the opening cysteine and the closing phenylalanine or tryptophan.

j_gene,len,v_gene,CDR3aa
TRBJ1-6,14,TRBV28,ASRKGGAISNSPLH
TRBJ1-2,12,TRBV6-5,ASSYEGAAYGYT
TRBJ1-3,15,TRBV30,AWSVGWEASSGNTIY
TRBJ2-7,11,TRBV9,ASSVGLAYEQY
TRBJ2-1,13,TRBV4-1,ASSQGEGWYSEQF
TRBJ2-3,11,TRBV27,ASNGGLPYEQY
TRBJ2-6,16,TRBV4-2,ASSQDVLAVEGANVLT
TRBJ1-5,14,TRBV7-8,ASSLVGGQSNQPQH
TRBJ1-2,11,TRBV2,ASLTGSNYGYT
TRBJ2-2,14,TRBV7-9,SSSAGQGFYTGELF
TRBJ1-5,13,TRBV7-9,ASSRTGVRNQPQH
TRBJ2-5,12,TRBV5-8,ASSLLDREETQY
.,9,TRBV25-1,ASSYSYEQY
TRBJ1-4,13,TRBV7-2,ASSLGLQRGEKLF